The 19 T cell receptor beta chains presented below share a single source sample, sequenced in a study of blood T cells in healthy people across ages (dated by TCRdb to between 2014 and 2017). The library was obtained by 5' RACE. The listed sequencing device is Illumina HiSeq 2500. The second PCR ran for about 6 to 11 cycles and used a J-beta primer mix along with a sample-barcoded 5' primer. Using fastp at Q25 and MiXCR, TCRdb reprocessed the public reads and kept productive beta chains. Every CDR3 protein is listed once, alongside the most common genes and DNA of its rows. This sample gives some 760,000 distinct CDR3 sequences in total; approximately 25% of them show up just once. 9.4% of the sample is taken by the ten largest. These data are also associated with another study on T cells of mothers and their children.

The sample taken for sequencing was blood. These receptor sequences come from a boy between 10 and 17 years old in good health.

The chain recombines TRBV27 with TRBJ2-2; 8 bases align to TRBD1. With V trimmed by 6 bases and J by 4 bases, 10 bases remained unmatched. The germline V gene encodes CDR1 MNHEY and CDR2 SMNVEV (reference sequence). The CDR3 consists of 16 residues. In DNA form, the CDR3 reads TGTGCCAGCAGATTAGGACAGGGTCCTGCCACCGGGGAGCTGTTTTTT. It is translated as CASRLGQGPATGELFF.

The V gene is TRBV29-1, the J gene TRBJ2-1; TRBD2 matches 11 bases. V lost 7 bases and J lost 6; bases outside the gene matches: 8. CDR1 is SQVTM, CDR2 ANQGSEA, per germline. The CDR3 has 14 residues. CDR3: CSARTSGSLNEQFF. The CDR3 DNA reads as TGCAGCGCGAGAACTAGCGGGAGCCTCAATGAGCAGTTCTTC.

Ten or more counts support this clonotype. The chain has TRBV5-1 and TRBJ2-7; 8 bases agree with TRBD1. Germline V gene data show CDR1 as SGHRS and CDR2 as YFSETQ. The CDR3 consists of 15 residues. V lost 0 bases, J lost 6 bases, and 8 bases stayed unmatched. The CDR3 sequence is CASSLGDRGGSEQYF. The DNA of the CDR3 is TGCGCCAGCAGCTTGGGAGACAGGGGAGGATCCGAGCAGTACTTC.

V gene TRBV5-6 combines with J gene TRBJ2-7, with D perhaps given as TRBD1 or TRBD2 (6 bases each). The CDR3 loop spans 14 amino acids. V was trimmed by 4 bases and J by 7 bases, leaving 18 bases between them. CDR1 is SGHDT and CDR2 is YYEEEE in the germline V gene. The CDR3 coding sequence is TGTGCCAGCAGCCCTCATGCGGGGACATTGGAGCAGTACTTC. It translates to CASSPHAGTLEQYF.

J is TRBJ2-2 and V is TRBV7-8; D remains unclear. The CDR3 is 14 amino acids. The germline V and J ends were trimmed by 5 bases and 4 bases, with 11 bases remaining between them. Germline loops: CDR1 SGHVS, CDR2 FQNEAQ. The CDR3 sequence is CASSQDSFTGELFF. For the CDR3, the DNA is TGTGCCAGCAGCCAAGACTCGTTCACCGGGGAGCTGTTTTTT.

The sample holds a few counts of this clonotype. This chain joins TRBV9 and TRBJ1-2; D not resolved. The CDR3 covers 16 residues. Trimming pared 0 bases from V and 2 bases from J, leaving 14 bases between. Germline V gene sequence: CDR1 SGDLS, CDR2 YYNGEE. The CDR3 DNA reads TGTGCCAGCAGCGTAGAATCGAGACCGACCAACTATGGCTACACCTTC. It specifies CASSVESRPTNYGYTF.

The chain employs TRBV7-9 and TRBJ2-5; D might be TRBD2 (6 bases). Trimming removed 6 bases from V and 1 base from J, with 15 bases in between. Germline V lookup: CDR1 SEHNR, CDR2 FQNEAQ (reference sequence). The CDR3 sequence is 15 residues long. The CDR3 protein is CASSSVGGLQETQYF. The CDR3 region has the DNA TGTGCCAGCAGTTCCGTGGGGGGTCTCCAAGAGACCCAGTACTTC.

In DNA form, the CDR3 reads TGTGCCAGCAGCCAAGGGACAGCAGACATTCAGTACTTC. Residues: CASSQGTADIQYF. This sequence joins TRBV5-4 and TRBJ2-4; 7 nucleotides line up with TRBD1. Germline assignment: CDR1 SGHNT and CDR2 YYREEE (reference sequence). Losses at the gene ends were 4 bases for V and 8 bases for J; bases not matched to a gene: 6. CDR3 length: 13 residues.

The chain couples TRBV7-3 to TRBJ2-1; 9 bases line up with TRBD2. Germline loops: CDR1 SGHTA, CDR2 FQGTGA. V gave up 1 base and J gave up 3 bases; unmatched junction bases: 7. The CDR3 is 17 residues long. The CDR3 DNA sequence: TGTGCCAGCAGCTTAAACAGCGGGAGGACCCACTACAATGAGCAGTTCTTC. Translated, it gives CASSLNSGRTHYNEQFF.

A few counts support this clonotype. Here the CDR3 DNA reads TGCGCCAGCAGCAAAGGAGATAGCAATCAGCCCCAGCATTTT. Translation: CASSKGDSNQPQHF. The rearrangement links TRBV5-1 to TRBJ1-5; D gene unclear. The CDR3 is 14 amino acids. V dropped 4 bases and J dropped 0 bases, with 8 bases sitting between them. In germline, CDR1 is SGHRS, CDR2 YFSETQ.

CDR3 in amino acids: CASSGGLLSGANVLTF. Written as DNA, the CDR3 is TGTGCCAGCAGTGGAGGGTTACTCTCTGGGGCCAACGTCCTGACTTTC. The V call is TRBV7-9, the J call TRBJ2-6; D might be TRBD2 (6 bases). Germline CDR1 is SEHNR and CDR2 is FQNEAQ (reference sequence). CDR3 length: 16 residues. The V end was cut by 6 bases, the J end by 0 bases, with 12 bases between.

This clonotype was recorded a few times. This chain uses TRBV6-2 or TRBV6-3 with TRBJ2-5; possibly TRBD1 or TRBD2 for D (6 bases each). Germline V gene sequence: CDR1 MNHEY, CDR2 SVGEGT. The CDR3 covers 14 residues. Trimming pared 4 bases from V and 5 bases from J, leaving 14 bases between. Here the CDR3 reads CASSFRGPWETQYF. CDR3 sequence (DNA): TGTGCCAGCAGTTTCCGGGGGCCATGGGAGACCCAGTACTTC.

The chain carries TRBV12-3 or TRBV12-4 and TRBJ2-5; TRBD2 is a possible D gene (7 bases). The germline V and J ends were trimmed by 6 bases and 5 bases, with 22 bases remaining between them. CDR3 size: 16 residues. CDR3 region: CASSHRAVAGYETQYF. The CDR3 bases are TGTGCCAGCAGCCACAGGGCGGTAGCGGGTTATGAGACCCAGTACTTC.

This clonotype was found a few times. The genes are TRBV7-2 and TRBJ2-5; 9 nucleotides align to TRBD2. Looked up from germline, CDR1 is SGHTA and CDR2 is FQGNSA. The CDR3 has 17 residues. The trim removed 2 bases at V and 5 bases at J, leaving 12 bases unmatched. The CDR3 DNA is TGTGCCAGCAGCTTAATGCTGGGCGGGGGGGCCCAGGAGACCCAGTACTTC. Translating it yields CASSLMLGGGAQETQYF.

This clonotype has only a few counts. The V and J genes are TRBV28 and TRBJ1-1; D is undetermined. Germline V gene sequence: CDR1 MDHEN, CDR2 SYDVKM. The CDR3 totals 14 residues. Trimming stripped 2 bases from V and 0 bases from J, with 7 bases between. The CDR3 spells CASSLGRMNTEAFF. For the CDR3, the DNA is TGTGCCAGCAGTTTAGGACGGATGAACACTGAAGCTTTCTTT.

This clonotype was found a few times. The chain has TRBV5-1 and TRBJ2-3; D gene uncertain. Trimming took 4 bases from V and 0 from J, leaving 9 bases between them. This CDR3 is 14 amino acids long. Germline V lookup: CDR1 SGHRS, CDR2 YFSETQ. This chain's CDR3 is CASSPYISTDTQYF. DNA of the CDR3: TGCGCCAGCAGCCCCTATATAAGCACAGATACGCAGTATTTT.

This clonotype was recorded a few times. This chain links TRBV5-6 with TRBJ2-5; the match to TRBD2 covers 7 bases. The CDR3 totals 13 residues. V was clipped by 4 bases and J by 5 bases; unmatched bases: 5. The germline V gene has CDR1 SGHDT and CDR2 YYEEEE. CDR3 nucleotides: TGTGCCAGCAGCCCTATGGGGGGGGAGACCCAGTACTTC. It specifies CASSPMGGETQYF.

The rearrangement uses TRBV6-1 and TRBJ2-5; the D gene could be TRBD1 or TRBD2 (5 bases each). The CDR3 covers 15 residues. Germline-derived CDR1 and CDR2 are MNHNS and SASEGT. V gave up 5 bases and J gave up 1 base, with 14 bases separating them. The CDR3 DNA follows: TGTGCCAGCAGTCCCCGGGACCCTCGCCAAGAGACCCAGTACTTC. Translation gives CASSPRDPRQETQYF.

The gene calls are TRBV9 and TRBJ2-2; possible D gene TRBD1, 6 bases. This CDR3 contains 16 residues. V was cut by 4 bases and J by 6 bases, with 19 bases left in between. CDR1 is SGDLS and CDR2 is YYNGEE in the germline V gene. CDR3 residues: CASSKRGQWESGELFF. In DNA form, the CDR3 reads TGTGCCAGCAGCAAGCGAGGACAGTGGGAATCCGGGGAGCTGTTTTTT.